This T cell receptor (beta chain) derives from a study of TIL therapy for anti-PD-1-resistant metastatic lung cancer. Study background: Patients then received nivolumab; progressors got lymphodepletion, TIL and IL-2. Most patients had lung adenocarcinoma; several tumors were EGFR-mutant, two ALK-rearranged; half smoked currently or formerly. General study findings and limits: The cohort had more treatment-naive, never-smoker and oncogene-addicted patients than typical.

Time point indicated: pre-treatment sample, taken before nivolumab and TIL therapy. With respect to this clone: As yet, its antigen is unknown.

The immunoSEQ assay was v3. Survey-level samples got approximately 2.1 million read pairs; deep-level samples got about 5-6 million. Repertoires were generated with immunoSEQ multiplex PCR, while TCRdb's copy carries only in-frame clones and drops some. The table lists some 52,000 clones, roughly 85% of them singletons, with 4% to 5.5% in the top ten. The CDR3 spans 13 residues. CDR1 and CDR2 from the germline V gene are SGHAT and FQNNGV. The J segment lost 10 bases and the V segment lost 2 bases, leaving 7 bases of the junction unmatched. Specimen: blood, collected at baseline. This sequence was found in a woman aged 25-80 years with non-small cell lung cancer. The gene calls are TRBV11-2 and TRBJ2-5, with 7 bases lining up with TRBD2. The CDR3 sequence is CASSLWGRVGQYF. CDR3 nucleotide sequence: TGTGCCAGCAGCTTATGGGGGAGGGTGGGCCAGTACTTC.